The clone carrying this TCR beta chain has only a few counts. The antigen remains undetermined. Germline CDR1 and CDR2: MNHNY and SVGAGI (reference sequence). The CDR3 sequence is 13 residues long. The V segment lost 6 bases and the J segment 2 bases; nucleotides outside the gene matches: 3. This specimen comes from a study of OX40 agonist ivuxolimab in advanced cancers. Libraries were prepared by immunoSEQ multiplex PCR; TCRdb keeps only in-frame clonotypes and omits some of them. This repertoire shows about 95,000 clones, 89% found once; its top ten account for 0.3% to 0.4%. Study-wide results and caveats: In a subset of nonresponders, normalized T-cell clonal expansion was also low.

The chain employs TRBV6-6 and TRBJ1-2; 7 bases fit TRBD1. The TCR originated in an adult with an advanced solid tumor such as melanoma, head and neck, liver or kidney cancer. Source: CD4+ or CD8+ T cells sorted from blood, taken in a trial of the OX40 agonist ivuxolimab. The CDR3 DNA reads TGTGCCAGCAGACCGGACAGGAACTATGGCTACACCTTC. Protein product: CASRPDRNYGYTF.